Presented here are 28 T cell receptor beta chains from one specimen sequenced in a study of neurological immune-mediated disorders. One entry per CDR3 protein results from TCRdb running MiXCR on the 5' RACE reads. The profile shows more than 40,000 distinct CDR3 sequences, around 3.3% of them singletons. Sequencing was carried out using PBMCs. The receptor source for this set is a woman aged 45-65 years with multiple sclerosis.

There are many counts of this clonotype. V gene TRBV10-3 combines with J gene TRBJ1-6, with TRBD1 matching 7 bases. Trimming cost V 6 bases and J 8 bases; bases outside gene matches: 1. This CDR3 spans 12 amino acids. Germline-derived CDR1 and CDR2 are ENHRY and SYGVKD. CDR3 nucleotide sequence: TGTGCCATCAGAGACAGGGATTCACCCCTCCACTTT. Amino acid sequence: CAIRDRDSPLHF.

This clonotype was seen repeatedly, ten times or more. The rearrangement uses TRBV5-6 and TRBJ2-5; D perhaps matches TRBD2 (7 bases). Trimming took off 3 bases at V and 7 bases at J, with 16 bases between the two ends. The germline gives CDR1 SGHDT, CDR2 YYEEEE. The CDR3 covers 14 residues. The CDR3 coding sequence is TGTGCCAGCAGCTCCCAGAAGGGGGGGAGGACCCAGTACTTC. It is translated as CASSSQKGGRTQYF.

This clonotype appeared many times. The chain couples TRBV5-1 to TRBJ1-1, with 9 bases aligning to TRBD1. V lost 1 base to trimming and J lost 2 bases; unmatched junction nucleotides: 3. Germline CDR1 reads SGHRS; CDR2 reads YFSETQ. This CDR3 has 15 amino acids. CDR3 region: CASSLKGQGNTEAFF. CDR3 nucleotides: TGCGCCAGCAGCTTGAAGGGACAGGGTAACACTGAAGCTTTCTTT.

This clonotype was seen only a few times. Possible read error: a much larger clone is one base away. The chain carries TRBV5-1 and TRBJ1-6; D gene uncertain. The germline V gene encodes CDR1 SGHRS and CDR2 YFSETQ. CDR3 length: 15 residues. The CDR3 coding sequence is TGCGCCAGCAGCTTGGACGGGCCTCCAAATTCACCCCTCAACTTT. This codes for CASSLDGPPNSPLNF.

This clonotype was counted ten times or more. V usage is TRBV2 and J usage is TRBJ1-2; a possible D gene is TRBD1 (5 bases). The CDR3 extends over 12 amino acids. V lost 7 bases to trimming and J lost 4 bases, with 10 bases between them. In germline, CDR1 is SNHLY, CDR2 FYNNEI. The CDR3 DNA sequence: TGTGCCAGCATCGACAGCTTCTATGGCTACACCTTC. It translates to CASIDSFYGYTF.

This clonotype showed up many times. J is TRBJ2-3 and V is TRBV20-1; TRBD2 matches 12 bases. The V segment lost 4 bases and the J segment 2 bases; nucleotides outside the gene matches: 7. The CDR3 length is 16 residues. The germline CDR1 and CDR2 sequences are DFQATT and SNEGSKA (reference sequence). The CDR3 here is CSAKRLAGVTTDTQYF. For the CDR3, the DNA is TGCAGTGCTAAACGACTAGCGGGAGTCACCACAGATACGCAGTATTTT.

This clonotype was seen ten or more times. This chain links TRBV12-3 or TRBV12-4 with TRBJ2-3; D is perhaps TRBD2 (7 bases). V shed 5 bases and J shed 0 bases, with 15 bases lying between them. The CDR3 runs 16 residues. CDR3 in DNA: TGTGCCAGCAGTCCTTGGGGGGGCCGTAGCACAGATACGCAGTATTTT. Amino acids: CASSPWGGRSTDTQYF.

This clonotype appeared many times. This chain links TRBV7-2 with TRBJ2-5; the match to TRBD2 covers 10 bases. V dropped 1 base and J dropped 2; count of bases not matched to a gene: 4. Germline V gene lookup returns CDR1 SGHTA and CDR2 FQGNSA. The CDR3 has 16 amino acids. The CDR3 loop is CASSLGFSGGQETQYF. The CDR3 bases are TGTGCCAGCAGCTTAGGGTTTAGCGGGGGGCAAGAGACCCAGTACTTC.

This clonotype has ten or more counts. The V gene is TRBV3-1, the J gene TRBJ2-3; TRBD2 matches at 10 bases. The CDR3 consists of 14 residues. V trimming: 5 bases; J trimming: 4 bases; junction bases outside the gene matches: 3. CDR1 LGHDT and CDR2 YNNKEL come from the germline V gene (reference sequence). The CDR3 sequence: CASSSSGGPDTQYF. In DNA form, the CDR3 reads TGTGCCAGCAGCTCTAGCGGGGGTCCAGATACGCAGTATTTT.

In the case of this clonotype: The CDR3 does not end in the conserved phenylalanine or tryptophan, so this is likely a read error. The rearrangement joins TRBV15 to TRBJ1-2; 7 bases are a match to TRBD1. Looked up from germline, CDR1 is LNHNV and CDR2 is YYDKDF (reference sequence). The V and J ends lost 8 bases and 7 bases, in that order; junction bases with no gene match: 7. The CDR3 is 12 amino acids. CDR3: CATGPGGGGYTN. The CDR3, as DNA: TGTGCCACCGGGCCAGGGGGAGGTGGCTACACCAAC.

This clonotype was seen more than once but under ten times. A read error may explain this, as a much larger clone is one base away. The V call is TRBV2, the J call TRBJ2-7; 11 positions agree with TRBD2. Germline assignment: CDR1 SNHLY and CDR2 FYNNEI. The V gene end was trimmed by 2 bases and the J gene end by 7 bases; junction bases not matched to a gene: 10. The length of the CDR3 is 16 residues. The CDR3 coding sequence is TGTGCCAGCAGTGAACGGGCTAGCGGGAGGTTCAAAGAGCAGTACTTC. Its protein product is CASSERASGRFKEQYF.

This clonotype was seen repeatedly, ten times or more. The gene calls are TRBV7-3 and TRBJ1-1, with D unclear. This CDR3 is built from 16 residues. V shed 5 bases and J shed 1 base, with 17 bases lying between them. Germline CDR1 is SGHTA and CDR2 is FQGTGA. The CDR3 DNA sequence: TGTGCCAGCAGCCTTAACCCGTACTTAGAGAACACTGAAGCTTTCTTT. Amino acid sequence: CASSLNPYLENTEAFF.

This clonotype has at least ten counts. The rearrangement uses TRBV5-1 and TRBJ2-5, with 9 bases identical to TRBD1. J gave up 4 bases and V 6 bases, and 4 bases lay outside the gene matches. The germline gives CDR1 SGHRS, CDR2 YFSETQ. The CDR3 sequence is 13 residues long. DNA of the CDR3: TGCGCCAGCACCCACAGGGGGCCAGAGACCCAGTACTTC. Amino acid sequence: CASTHRGPETQYF.

Worth noting for this clonotype: Just one base apart from a much larger clone, this may be a read error. The chain links TRBV7-3 to TRBJ2-2; D might be TRBD2 (5 bases). Germline CDR1 is SGHTA and CDR2 is FQGTGA. V gave up 5 bases and J gave up 4 bases, with 17 bases separating them. The length of the CDR3 is 16 residues. CDR3 in amino acids: CASSPNPGFSTGELFF. The CDR3, as DNA: TGTGCCAGCAGCCCGAATCCGGGATTTAGCACCGGGGAGCTGTTTTTT.

This clonotype was picked up many times. The J gene is TRBJ2-5, the V gene TRBV5-6, with D perhaps matching TRBD1 (6 bases). The CDR3 runs 14 residues. V gave up 0 bases and J gave up 1 base, with 7 bases separating them. Germline V gives CDR1 SGHDT, CDR2 YYEEEE. CDR3 sequence: CASSLAGVQETQYF. The DNA of the CDR3 is TGTGCCAGCAGCTTGGCAGGGGTCCAAGAGACCCAGTACTTC.

This clonotype was detected many times. This rearrangement joins TRBV7-2 to TRBJ2-2; D ambiguous. This CDR3 region has 14 residues. V was cut by 1 base and J by 4 bases, with 7 bases left in between. CDR1 SGHTA and CDR2 FQGNSA come from the germline V gene. CDR3: CASSLVAATGELFF. The CDR3 DNA sequence: TGTGCCAGCAGCTTAGTAGCCGCCACCGGGGAGCTGTTTTTT.

This clonotype was recorded many times. The genes are TRBV7-3 and TRBJ2-1; 13 positions match TRBD2. There are 14 residues in the CDR3. CDR1 SGHTA and CDR2 FQGTGA come from the germline V gene. The V and J ends lost 5 bases and 10 bases, in that order; junction bases with no gene match: 5. CDR3 bases: TGTGCCAGCAGCGTGGGGACTAGCGGGGCAGAGCAGTTCTTC. Protein sequence: CASSVGTSGAEQFF.

This clonotype was detected ten times or more. The V call is TRBV24-1, the J call TRBJ2-7; TRBD1 aligns across 10 bases. CDR3 size: 16 residues. Germline CDR1 and CDR2: KGHDR and SFDVKD. V was pared by 3 bases and J by 1 base, with 5 bases of the junction left unmatched. CDR3 protein: CATSDPDRGNSYEQYV. The CDR3 region has the DNA TGTGCCACCAGTGATCCGGACAGGGGGAATTCCTACGAGCAGTACGTC.

This clonotype was seen at least ten times. The CDR3 DNA is TGTGCCACCAGCAGAGCCCCCACAGGGGTCGGGAGCACTGAAGCTTTCTTT. Encoded protein: CATSRAPTGVGSTEAFF. This chain connects TRBV15 to TRBJ1-1; 7 positions agree with TRBD1. CDR3 length: 17 amino acids. J gave up 4 bases and V 1 base, and 12 bases lay outside the gene matches. The germline V gene encodes CDR1 LNHNV and CDR2 YYDKDF (reference sequence).

This clonotype was seen ten or more times. The CDR3 DNA is TGTGCCAGCAGCTCGGCAGGCACAGCGGCCGGGGAGCTGTTTTTT. Amino acid sequence: CASSSAGTAAGELFF. The V and J genes are TRBV5-6 and TRBJ2-2; D perhaps matches TRBD2 (5 bases). Germline CDR1 reads SGHDT; CDR2 reads YYEEEE. The CDR3 contains 15 residues. Deletions cut 3 bases from V and 6 bases from J, with 15 bases between. Full variable domain (outside the CDR3, taken from reference TRBV5-6 and TRBJ2-2): DAGVTQSPTHLIKTRGQQVTLRCSPKSGHDTVSWYQQALGQGPQFIFQYYEEEERQRGNFPDRFSGHQFPNYSSELNVNALLLGDSALYLCASSSAGTAAGELFFGEGSRLTVL.

At least ten counts were recorded for this clonotype. The CDR3 protein is CASSLAQQFF. CDR3 DNA sequence: TGTGCCAGCAGTTTAGCTCAGCAGTTCTTC. The gene calls are TRBV12-3 or TRBV12-4 and TRBJ2-1; no clear D gene. V was clipped by 0 bases and J by 11 bases, with 2 bases between them. The CDR3 totals 10 residues.

This clonotype was recorded many times. The rearrangement links TRBV7-2 to TRBJ2-4; D call uncertain. The CDR3 has 13 amino acids. Trimming shortened V by 3 bases and J by 8 bases, and 11 bases separated the two germline ends. The germline V gene encodes CDR1 SGHTA and CDR2 FQGNSA. CDR3 in DNA: TGTGCCAGCAGCTTTACCGAAGGAGACATTCAGTACTTC. It encodes CASSFTEGDIQYF.

This clonotype was counted at least ten times. J is TRBJ2-2 and V is TRBV20-1; a weak D match, TRBD1 (5 bases). The CDR3 has 14 residues. Trimming stripped 6 bases from V and 3 bases from J, with 14 bases between. Per germline, CDR1 DFQATT and CDR2 SNEGSKA (reference sequence). The CDR3 sequence is CSAGGLGDTGELFF. The CDR3 region has the DNA TGCAGTGCCGGCGGATTAGGGGACACCGGGGAGCTGTTTTTT.

This clonotype appeared many times. The rearrangement links TRBV6-1 to TRBJ1-1; 8 bases line up with TRBD1. The CDR3 runs 13 residues. Germline loops: CDR1 MNHNS, CDR2 SASEGT. J lost 5 bases, V lost 10 bases, and 9 bases had no gene match. The CDR3 spells CATQRTGRTEAFF. CDR3 nucleotides: TGTGCCACCCAACGGACAGGGCGGACTGAAGCTTTCTTT.

This clonotype was detected ten times or more. The chain recombines TRBV6-2 or TRBV6-3 with TRBJ2-2; D gene uncertain. Germline lookup yields CDR1 MNHEY and CDR2 SVGEGT. V gave up 2 bases and J gave up 3 bases, with 4 bases separating them. The CDR3 has 13 residues. The CDR3 coding sequence is TGTGCCAGCAGTTACGCGGACACCGGGGAGCTGTTTTTT. Translation: CASSYADTGELFF.

This clonotype was recorded many times. The CDR3 bases are TGCAGTGCTAGAGATCGGACGGCAGGGATCCCTCACGAGCAGTACTTC. It codes for CSARDRTAGIPHEQYF. The chain uses TRBV20-1 and TRBJ2-7, with D possibly being TRBD1 (5 bases). This CDR3 has 16 residues. V was trimmed by 0 bases and J by 5 bases, leaving 20 bases between them. Germline loops: CDR1 DFQATT, CDR2 SNEGSKA (reference sequence).

This clonotype was detected many times. The rearrangement joins TRBV7-8 to TRBJ1-6; D unresolved. CDR3 length equals 12 residues. Germline V gives CDR1 SGHVS, CDR2 FQNEAQ. Between the trimmed V and J ends, which lost 5 bases and 7 bases, there was a span of 6 bases. DNA of the CDR3: TGTGCCAGCAGCCCAAGAAATTCACCCCTCCACTTT. Translation: CASSPRNSPLHF.

In its sample, this clonotype was seen many times. The gene calls are TRBV10-3 and TRBJ2-7, with 9 bases matching TRBD2. Trimming cost V 4 bases and J 5 bases; bases outside gene matches: 12. Germline V gene lookup returns CDR1 ENHRY and CDR2 SYGVKD. The CDR3 runs 16 residues. The CDR3 is CAISGTLAGAYNEQYF. DNA for the CDR3: TGTGCCATCAGTGGAACCTTAGCGGGAGCTTATAACGAGCAGTACTTC.